The rows below give T cell receptor beta chains drawn from one sample of a study of shared clonotypes between healthy human individuals. TCRdb keeps only in-frame clones here, not all; method: immunoSEQ multiplex PCR. The sample yields about 2.4 million clones, about 92% seen once. Sequencing input: naive CD4+ T cells sorted from blood. These receptors all stem from a man aged 18 to 29 in good health. The CDR3 runs from the conserved cysteine through the conserved F or W. The D gene is left open where the match is weak.

TRBV5-6 | 11 | NA | CASSREGEQYF
TRBV2 | 18 | NA | CASSRGKDPRAGNQPQHF
TRBV7-3 | 14 | NA | CASGGHSNTGELFF
TRBV6-6 | 16 | TRBD1 | CASSYSRTGSTDTQYF
TRBV7-6 | 16 | TRBD2 | CASSPGWTSSYNEQFF
TRBV10-3 | 15 | NA | CAISVSNSGANVLTF
TRBV7-2 | 15 | TRBD2 | CASSSWTRGPLEQYF
TRBV7-2 | 15 | TRBD1 | CASSLVFGTGGEQYF
TRBV6-6 | 16 | TRBD2 | CASSYAGLALSYEQYF
TRBV27 | 17 | TRBD2 | CASSLGAGGPDTGELFF
TRBV7-9 | 14 | NA | CASSARATNEKLFF
TRBV4-1 | 15 | NA | CASSQVGGPYNEQFF
TRBV10-3 | 15 | TRBD2 | CAISESLAGQETQYF
TRBV2 | 16 | NA | CASSRAQTPGQETQYF
TRBV18 | 12 | NA | CASSLQGNEQYF
TRBV19 | 17 | NA | CASSIVGGTLGGTEAFF
TRBV6-6 | 11 | NA | CASRRDYGYTF
TRBV6-5 | 16 | TRBD1 | CASSSGQGALGDTIYF
TRBV18 | 16 | TRBD2 | CASSQISSGLADEQFF
TRBV27 | 13 | NA | CASSDYRNQPQHF
TRBV10-3 | 12 | NA | CAGGGDIRSYTF
TRBV9 | 16 | NA | CASSVAVRGTQETQYF
TRBV9 | 14 | NA | CASSAQDSPYEQYF
TRBV18 | 12 | NA | CASSPSTDTQYF
TRBV30 | 14 | TRBD2 | CAWSPGLGYGEQFF
TRBV4-1 | 15 | NA | CASSQGQTSGNTIYF
TRBV6-6 | 16 | TRBD1 | CASRMTGGFSTDTQYF
TRBV4-2 | 16 | NA | CASSQATVAGADTQYF
TRBV10-3 | 14 | TRBD1 | CAISAPGGPYGYTF
TRBV19 | 19 | NA | CASSIIRGRQVVENYEQYF